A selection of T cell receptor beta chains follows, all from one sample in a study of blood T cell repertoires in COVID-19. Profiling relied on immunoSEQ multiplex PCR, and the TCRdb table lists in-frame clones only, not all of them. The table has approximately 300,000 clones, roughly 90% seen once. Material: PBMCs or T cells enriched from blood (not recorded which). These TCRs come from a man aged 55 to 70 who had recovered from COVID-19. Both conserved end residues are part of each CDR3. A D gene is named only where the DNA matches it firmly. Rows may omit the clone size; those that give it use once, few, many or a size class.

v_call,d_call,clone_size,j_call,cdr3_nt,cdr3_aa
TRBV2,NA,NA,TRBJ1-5,TGTGCCAGCAGTGAATTCCCAGGTAACAATCAGCCCCAGCATTTT,CASSEFPGNNQPQHF
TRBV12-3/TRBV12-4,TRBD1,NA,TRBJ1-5,TGTGCCAGCAGGCAGGGGGCGAATCAGCCCCAGCATTTT,CASRQGANQPQHF
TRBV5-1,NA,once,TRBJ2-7,TGCGCCAGCAGCGGCGGACACGTCTACGAGCAGTACTTC,CASSGGHVYEQYF
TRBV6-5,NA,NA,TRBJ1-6,TGTGCCAGCAGTTCAACACTAAATTCACCCCTCCACTTT,CASSSTLNSPLHF
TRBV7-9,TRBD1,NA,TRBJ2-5,TGTGCCAGCAGCACGACAGGGGTGTGGGAGACCCAGTACTTC,CASSTTGVWETQYF
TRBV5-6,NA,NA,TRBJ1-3,TGTGCCAGCAGCTTGCTACAGCGGGGCTGGAGCTCTGGAAACACCATATATTTT,CASSLLQRGWSSGNTIYF
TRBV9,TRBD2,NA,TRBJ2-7,TGTGCCAGCAGCGTAGGGCTAGCGGGAGCTTACGAGCAGTACTTC,CASSVGLAGAYEQYF
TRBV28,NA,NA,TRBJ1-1,TGTGCCAGCAGTTTGTGGCCCGAAGCTTTCTTT,CASSLWPEAFF
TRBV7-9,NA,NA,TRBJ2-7,TGTGCCAGCAGCAAAACTTTAGGGGCAGGGGACATCAACGAGCAGTACTTC,CASSKTLGAGDINEQYF
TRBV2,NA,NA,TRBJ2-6,TGTGCCAGCAGTATTAGACAGACTGGGGCCAACGTCCTGACTTTC,CASSIRQTGANVLTF
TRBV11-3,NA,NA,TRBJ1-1,TGTGCCAGCAGCTTAAGGGGGACCACTGAAGCTTTCTTT,CASSLRGTTEAFF
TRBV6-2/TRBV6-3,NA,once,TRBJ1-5,TGTGCCAGCAGTCCACAGGGTGATCAGCCCCAGCATTTT,CASSPQGDQPQHF
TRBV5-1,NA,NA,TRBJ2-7,TGCGCCAGCAGCTTGCAGGGAAGCTACGAGCAGTACTTC,CASSLQGSYEQYF
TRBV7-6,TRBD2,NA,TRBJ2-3,TGTGCCAGCAGCTTAAAGGATGGAACTAGCGGGTTTGGTGGAACAGATACGCAGTATTTT,CASSLKDGTSGFGGTDTQYF
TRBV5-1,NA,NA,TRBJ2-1,TGCGCCAGCAGCTTGAGTTCCGGGGCCTACAATGAGCAGTTCTTC,CASSLSSGAYNEQFF
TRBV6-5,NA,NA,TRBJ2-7,TGTGCCAGCAGTTACTCGAGGGCGACCACCTACGAGCAGTACTTC,CASSYSRATTYEQYF
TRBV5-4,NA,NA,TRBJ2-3,TGTGCCAGCAGCTTGACGGGAGAGGATACGCAGTATTTT,CASSLTGEDTQYF
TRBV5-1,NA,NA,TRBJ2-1,TGCGCCAGCAGCTTGGAGTTAGCGCAGAACAATGAGCAGTTCTTC,CASSLELAQNNEQFF
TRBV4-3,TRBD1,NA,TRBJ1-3,TGCGCCAGCAGCCAAGAGACGGGACAGATGCTTAACACCATATATTTT,CASSQETGQMLNTIYF
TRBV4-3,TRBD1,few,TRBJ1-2,TGCGCCAGCAGCCGGGACAGGGGCTATGGCTACACCTTC,CASSRDRGYGYTF
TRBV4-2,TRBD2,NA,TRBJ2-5,TGTGCCAGCAGCCAAGGCCTCCGAACCACTAGCGGCCAAGAGACCCAGTACTTC,CASSQGLRTTSGQETQYF
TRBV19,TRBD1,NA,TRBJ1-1,TGTGCCAGTGGACAGGGGGTCTACACTGAAGCTTTCTTT,CASGQGVYTEAFF
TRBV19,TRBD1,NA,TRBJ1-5,TGTGCCAGTAGTAGGGACAGGGGGAGGAATCAGCCCCAGCATTTT,CASSRDRGRNQPQHF
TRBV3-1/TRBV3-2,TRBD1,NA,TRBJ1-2,TGTGCCAGCAGCCCCAGACAGGGGAGCTATGGCTACACCTTC,CASSPRQGSYGYTF
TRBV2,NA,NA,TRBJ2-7,TGTGCCAGCAGTGAGAACGGTAATGAGCAGTACTTC,CASSENGNEQYF
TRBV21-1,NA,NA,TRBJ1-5,TGTGCCAGCAGCAAATTTGATAGGGGGCACCGGCACAATCAGCCCCAGCATTTT,CASSKFDRGHRHNQPQHF